This T cell receptor (beta chain) was retrieved from a study of cytomegalovirus exposure and HLA in healthy donors. Notes on the study in general: In a later analysis, an Asian-associated ancestry cluster reportedly showed fewer N-insertions than the approximately 660-donor mean. A later analysis showed TCR association rates differing by HLA locus, peaking at DRB1 and lowest at HLA-C.

In the case of this clone: Its cognate antigen is unknown.

This PCR relied on a set of 60 Vbeta primers and 13 Jbeta primers. Clones were read by immunoSEQ multiplex PCR, and TCRdb kept only the in-frame ones, dropping some. This sample has 150,000 to 200,000 clones; over 60% occur once, and the top ten carry roughly 1.7%. Germline trimming cut 3 bases from V and 6 bases from J; bases unmatched to any gene: 9. The CDR3 has 16 residues. In germline, CDR1 is LGHNA, CDR2 YSLEER. The sequenced sample was PBMCs. The TCR was taken from a woman in her twenties or thirties in good health and CMV-seronegative. V gene TRBV4-3 combines with J gene TRBJ2-7, with 12 bases lining up with TRBD2. The DNA of the CDR3 is TGCGCCAGCAGCCAGGCCTGGACTAGCGGGATGGGCGAGCAGTACTTC. Protein product: CASSQAWTSGMGEQYF.